This TCR beta chain appears in the sequencing data of a study of blood T cell repertoires in COVID-19. The ends lost 8 bases at V and 1 base at J; junction bases unmatched: 9. Germline V gene sequence: CDR1 SGHDT, CDR2 YYEEEE. The CDR3 is 15 residues long. Original processing methods: Reference gene primer amplification in the assay estimated nucleated cell counts. Generated by immunoSEQ multiplex PCR, the TCRdb table keeps only in-frame clones and is missing some. V and J calls and clone size are copied from that table; D and trimming were computed from the DNA. The table shows about 480,000 clones, with 70% to 90% occurring only once. Living in 24 US areas, the participants were between roughly 18 and 90 years of age. Clinical history as reported by participants underpinned cohort assignment.

The V and J genes are TRBV5-6 and TRBJ2-1, with TRBD2 matching 7 bases. This sequence originates from a woman between 18 and 29 years old with acute COVID-19. The specimen was PBMCs or T cells enriched from blood (not recorded which). The CDR3 region is CASTNGGGSYNEQFF. Here the CDR3 DNA reads TGTGCCAGTACAAATGGGGGAGGGTCCTACAATGAGCAGTTCTTC.